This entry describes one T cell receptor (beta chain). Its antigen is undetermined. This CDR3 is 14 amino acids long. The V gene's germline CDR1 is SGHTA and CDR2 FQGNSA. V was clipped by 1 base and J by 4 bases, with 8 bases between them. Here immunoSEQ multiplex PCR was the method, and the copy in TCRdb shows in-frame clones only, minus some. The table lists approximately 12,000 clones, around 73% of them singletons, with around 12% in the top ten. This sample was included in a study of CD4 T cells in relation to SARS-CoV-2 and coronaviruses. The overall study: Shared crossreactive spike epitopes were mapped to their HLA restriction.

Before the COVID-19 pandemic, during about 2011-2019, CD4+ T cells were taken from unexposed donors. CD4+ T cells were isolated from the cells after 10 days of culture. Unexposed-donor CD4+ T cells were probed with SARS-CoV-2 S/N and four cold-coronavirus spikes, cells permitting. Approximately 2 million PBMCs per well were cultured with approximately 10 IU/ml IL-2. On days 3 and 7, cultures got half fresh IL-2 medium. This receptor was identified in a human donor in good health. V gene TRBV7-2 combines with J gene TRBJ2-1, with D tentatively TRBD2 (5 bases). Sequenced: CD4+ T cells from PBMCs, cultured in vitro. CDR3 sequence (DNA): TGTGCCAGCAGCTTAGTTAGCGCGTACAATGAGCAGTTCTTC. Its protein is CASSLVSAYNEQFF.